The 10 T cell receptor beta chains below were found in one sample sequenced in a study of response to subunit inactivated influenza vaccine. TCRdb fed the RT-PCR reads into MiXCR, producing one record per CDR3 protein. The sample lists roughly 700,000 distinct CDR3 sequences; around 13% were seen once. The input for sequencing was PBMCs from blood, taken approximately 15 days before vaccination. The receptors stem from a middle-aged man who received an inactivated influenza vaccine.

CDR3 amino acids: CASSLRLAGCSDTQYF. The CDR3 DNA is TGTGCCAGCAGTTTACGACTAGCGGGGTGCTCAGATACGCAGTATTTT. The chain recombines TRBV28 with TRBJ2-3; 11 nucleotides match TRBD2. CDR3 length: 16 amino acids. Trimming took 2 bases from V and 4 from J; bases not matched to a gene: 5. Germline V gene sequence: CDR1 MDHEN, CDR2 SYDVKM. Full variable domain (remainder filled in from reference TRBV28 and TRBJ2-3): DVKVTQSSRYLVKRTGEKVFLECVQDMDHENMFWYRQDPGLGLRLIYFSYDVKMKEKGDIPEGYSVSREKKERFSLILESASTNQTSMYLCASSLRLAGCSDTQYFGPGTRLTVL.

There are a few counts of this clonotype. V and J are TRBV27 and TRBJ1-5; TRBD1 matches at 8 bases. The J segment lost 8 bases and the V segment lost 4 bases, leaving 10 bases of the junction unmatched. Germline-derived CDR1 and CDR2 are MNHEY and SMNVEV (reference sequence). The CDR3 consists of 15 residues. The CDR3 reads CASSSQGANFEPQHF. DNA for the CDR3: TGTGCCAGCAGTTCCCAGGGGGCGAATTTTGAGCCCCAGCATTTT.

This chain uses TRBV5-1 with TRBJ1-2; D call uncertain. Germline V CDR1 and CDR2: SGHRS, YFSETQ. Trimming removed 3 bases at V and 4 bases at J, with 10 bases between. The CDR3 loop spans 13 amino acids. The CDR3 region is CASSSDGGYGYTF. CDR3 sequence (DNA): TGCGCCAGCAGCTCGGACGGTGGCTATGGCTACACCTTC.

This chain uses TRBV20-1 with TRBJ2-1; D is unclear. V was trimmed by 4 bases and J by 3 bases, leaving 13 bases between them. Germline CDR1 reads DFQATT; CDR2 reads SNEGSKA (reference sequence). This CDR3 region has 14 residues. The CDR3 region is CSATTIYFYNEQFF. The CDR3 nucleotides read TGCAGTGCTACCACAATCTATTTCTACAATGAGCAGTTCTTC.

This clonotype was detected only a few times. The CDR3 reads CASSIRRSDTEAFF. The CDR3 nucleotides are TGTGCCAGTAGTATACGGCGCTCGGACACTGAAGCTTTCTTT. The V gene is TRBV19, the J gene TRBJ1-1; no clear D. CDR1 LNHDA and CDR2 SQIVND come from the germline V gene (reference sequence). The CDR3 spans 14 residues. Trimming stripped 2 bases from V and 3 bases from J, with 10 bases between.

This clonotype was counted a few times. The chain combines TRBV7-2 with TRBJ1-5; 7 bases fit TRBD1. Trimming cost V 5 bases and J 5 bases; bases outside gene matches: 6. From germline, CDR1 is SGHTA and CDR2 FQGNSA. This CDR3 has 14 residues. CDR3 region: CASSPRQGDQPQHF. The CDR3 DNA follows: TGTGCCAGCAGCCCTCGACAGGGCGATCAGCCCCAGCATTTT.

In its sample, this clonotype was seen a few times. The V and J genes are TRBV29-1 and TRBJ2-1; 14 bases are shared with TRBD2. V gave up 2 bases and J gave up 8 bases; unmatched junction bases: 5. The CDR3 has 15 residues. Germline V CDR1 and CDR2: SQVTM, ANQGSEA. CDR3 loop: CSVERLTSGRDEQFF. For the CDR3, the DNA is TGCAGCGTTGAAAGGTTGACTAGCGGGAGGGATGAGCAGTTCTTC.

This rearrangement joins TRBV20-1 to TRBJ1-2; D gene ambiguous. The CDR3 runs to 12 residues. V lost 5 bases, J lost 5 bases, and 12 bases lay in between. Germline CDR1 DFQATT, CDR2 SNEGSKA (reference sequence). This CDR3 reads CSAWTLAYGYTF. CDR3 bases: TGCAGTGCTTGGACCTTGGCTTATGGCTACACCTTC.

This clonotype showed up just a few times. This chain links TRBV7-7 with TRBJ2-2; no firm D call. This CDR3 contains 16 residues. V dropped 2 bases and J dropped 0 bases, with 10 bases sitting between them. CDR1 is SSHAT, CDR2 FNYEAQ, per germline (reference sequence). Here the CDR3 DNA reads TGTGCCAGCAGCTTAAACGGTGGTTCGAACACCGGGGAGCTGTTTTTT. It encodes CASSLNGGSNTGELFF.

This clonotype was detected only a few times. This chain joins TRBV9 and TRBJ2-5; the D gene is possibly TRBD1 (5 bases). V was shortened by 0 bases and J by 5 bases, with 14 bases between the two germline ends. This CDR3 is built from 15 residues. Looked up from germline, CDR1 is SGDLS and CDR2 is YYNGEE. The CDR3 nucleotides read TGTGCCAGCAGCGTAGGGACAACCCTCGTCGAGACCCAGTACTTC. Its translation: CASSVGTTLVETQYF.